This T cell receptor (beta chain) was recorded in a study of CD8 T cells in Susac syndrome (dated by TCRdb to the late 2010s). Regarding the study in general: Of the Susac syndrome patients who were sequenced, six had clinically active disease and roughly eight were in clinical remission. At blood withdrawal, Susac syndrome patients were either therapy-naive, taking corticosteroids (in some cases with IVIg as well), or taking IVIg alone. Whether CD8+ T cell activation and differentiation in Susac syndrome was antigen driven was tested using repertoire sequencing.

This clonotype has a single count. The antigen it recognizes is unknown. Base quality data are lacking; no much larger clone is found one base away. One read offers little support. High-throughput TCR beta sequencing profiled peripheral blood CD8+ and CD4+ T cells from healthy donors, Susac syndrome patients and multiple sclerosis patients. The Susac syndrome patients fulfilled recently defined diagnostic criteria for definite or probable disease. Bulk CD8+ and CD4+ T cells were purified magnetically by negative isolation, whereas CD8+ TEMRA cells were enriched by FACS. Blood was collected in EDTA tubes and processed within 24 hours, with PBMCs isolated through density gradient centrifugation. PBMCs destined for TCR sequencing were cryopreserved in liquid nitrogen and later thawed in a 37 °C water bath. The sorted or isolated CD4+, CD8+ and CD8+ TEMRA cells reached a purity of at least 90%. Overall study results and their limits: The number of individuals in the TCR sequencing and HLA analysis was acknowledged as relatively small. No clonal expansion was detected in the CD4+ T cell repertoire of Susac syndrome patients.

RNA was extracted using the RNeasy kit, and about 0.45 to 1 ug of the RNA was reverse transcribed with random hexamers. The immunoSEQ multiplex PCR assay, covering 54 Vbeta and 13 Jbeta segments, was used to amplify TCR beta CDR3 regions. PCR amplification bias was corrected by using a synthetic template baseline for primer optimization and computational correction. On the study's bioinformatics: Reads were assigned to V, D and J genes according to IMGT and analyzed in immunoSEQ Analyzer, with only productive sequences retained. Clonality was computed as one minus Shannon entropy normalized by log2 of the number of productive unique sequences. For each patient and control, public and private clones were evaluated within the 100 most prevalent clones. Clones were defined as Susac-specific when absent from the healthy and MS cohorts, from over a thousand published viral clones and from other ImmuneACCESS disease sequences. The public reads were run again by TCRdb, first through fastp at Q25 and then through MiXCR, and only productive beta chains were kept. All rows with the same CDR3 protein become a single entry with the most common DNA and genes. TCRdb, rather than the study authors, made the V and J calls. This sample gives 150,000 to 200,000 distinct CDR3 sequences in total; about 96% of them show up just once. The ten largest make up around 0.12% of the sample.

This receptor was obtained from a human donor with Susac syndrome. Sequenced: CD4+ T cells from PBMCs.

The CDR3 here reads CASRGGLGEQFF. Read as DNA, the sequence is TGCGCCAGCAGGGGAGGACTTGGGGAGCAGTTCTTC. The chain employs TRBV4-1 and TRBJ2-1; the D gene is perhaps TRBD2, from 6 matching bases. The CDR3 runs 12 residues from the cysteine to the phenylalanine. This entry keeps only the CDR3 DNA: 36 bases, framed from base 1. The germline V gene provides CDR1 MGHRA and CDR2 YSYEKL. V is pared back by 6 bases and J by 10 bases, with 13 bases lying between the germline termini.